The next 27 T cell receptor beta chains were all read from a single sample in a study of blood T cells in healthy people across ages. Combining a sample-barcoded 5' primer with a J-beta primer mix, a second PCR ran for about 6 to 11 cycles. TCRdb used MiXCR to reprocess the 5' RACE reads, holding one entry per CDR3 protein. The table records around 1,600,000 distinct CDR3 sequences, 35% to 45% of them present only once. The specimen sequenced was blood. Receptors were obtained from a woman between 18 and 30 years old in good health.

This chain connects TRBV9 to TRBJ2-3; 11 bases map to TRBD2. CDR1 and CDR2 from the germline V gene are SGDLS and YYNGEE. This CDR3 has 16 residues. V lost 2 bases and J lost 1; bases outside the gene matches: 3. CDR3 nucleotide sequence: TGTGCCAGCAGCGTCTCGGGACTAGCGGGCACAGATACGCAGTATTTT. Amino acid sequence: CASSVSGLAGTDTQYF.

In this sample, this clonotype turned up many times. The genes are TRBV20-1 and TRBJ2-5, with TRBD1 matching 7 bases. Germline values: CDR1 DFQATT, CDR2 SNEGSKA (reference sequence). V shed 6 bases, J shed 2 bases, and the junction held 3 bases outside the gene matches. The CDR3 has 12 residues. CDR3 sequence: CSAWDRQETQYF. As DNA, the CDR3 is TGCAGTGCCTGGGACAGACAAGAGACCCAGTACTTC.

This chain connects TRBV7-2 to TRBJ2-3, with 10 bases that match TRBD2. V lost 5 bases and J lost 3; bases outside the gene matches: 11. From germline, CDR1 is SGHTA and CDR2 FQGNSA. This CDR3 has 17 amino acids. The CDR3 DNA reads TGTGCCAGCAGCCCCGCTCAGCGGGGGGGCCGGACAGATACGCAGTATTTT. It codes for CASSPAQRGGRTDTQYF.

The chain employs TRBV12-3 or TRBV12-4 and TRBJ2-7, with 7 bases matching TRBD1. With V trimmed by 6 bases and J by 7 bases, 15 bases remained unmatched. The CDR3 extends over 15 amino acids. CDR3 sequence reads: CASRQQGFTYNEQYF. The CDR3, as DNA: TGTGCCAGCAGACAACAGGGGTTCACCTACAATGAGCAGTACTTC.

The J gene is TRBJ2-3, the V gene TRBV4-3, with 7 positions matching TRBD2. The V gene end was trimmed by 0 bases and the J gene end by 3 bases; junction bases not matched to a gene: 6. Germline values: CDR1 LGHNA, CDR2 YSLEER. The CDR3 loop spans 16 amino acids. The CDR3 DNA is TGCGCCAGCAGCCAAGATATGGCGGGAGTGACAGATACGCAGTATTTT. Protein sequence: CASSQDMAGVTDTQYF.

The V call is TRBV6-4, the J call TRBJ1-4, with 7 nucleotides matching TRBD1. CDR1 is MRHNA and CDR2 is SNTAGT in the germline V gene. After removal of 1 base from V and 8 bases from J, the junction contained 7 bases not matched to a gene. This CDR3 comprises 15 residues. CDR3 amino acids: CASSDCEGAVEKLFF. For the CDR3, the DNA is TGTGCCAGCAGTGACTGTGAGGGGGCTGTAGAAAAACTGTTTTTT.

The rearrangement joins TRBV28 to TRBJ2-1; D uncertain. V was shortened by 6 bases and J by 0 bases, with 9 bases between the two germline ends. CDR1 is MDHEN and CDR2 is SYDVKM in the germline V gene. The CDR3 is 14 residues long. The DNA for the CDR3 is TGTGCCAGCAGGGACGGGTCCTCCTACAATGAGCAGTTCTTC. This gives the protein CASRDGSSYNEQFF. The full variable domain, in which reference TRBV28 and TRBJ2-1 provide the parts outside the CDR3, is DVKVTQSSRYLVKRTGEKVFLECVQDMDHENMFWYRQDPGLGLRLIYFSYDVKMKEKGDIPEGYSVSREKKERFSLILESASTNQTSMYLCASRDGSSYNEQFFGPGTRLTVL.

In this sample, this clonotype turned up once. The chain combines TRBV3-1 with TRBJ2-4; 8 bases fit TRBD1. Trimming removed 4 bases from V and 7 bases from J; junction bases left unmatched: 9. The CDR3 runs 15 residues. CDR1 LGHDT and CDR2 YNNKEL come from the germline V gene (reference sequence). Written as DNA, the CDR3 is TGTGCCAGCAGCCCCTGGACAGGGCGGTGGAACATTCAGTACTTC. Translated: CASSPWTGRWNIQYF.

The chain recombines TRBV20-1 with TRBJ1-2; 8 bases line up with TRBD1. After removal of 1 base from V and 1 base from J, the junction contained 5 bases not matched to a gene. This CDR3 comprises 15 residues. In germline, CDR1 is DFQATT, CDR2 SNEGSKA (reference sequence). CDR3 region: CSARGLDRDNYGYTF. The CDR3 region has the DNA TGCAGTGCTAGAGGCCTGGACAGGGATAACTATGGCTACACCTTC.

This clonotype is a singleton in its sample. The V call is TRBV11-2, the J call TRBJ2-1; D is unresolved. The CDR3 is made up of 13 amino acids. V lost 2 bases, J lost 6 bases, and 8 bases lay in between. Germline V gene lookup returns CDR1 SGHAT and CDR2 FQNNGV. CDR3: CASSLTQRNEQFF. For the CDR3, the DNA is TGTGCCAGCAGCTTAACACAGCGCAATGAGCAGTTCTTC.

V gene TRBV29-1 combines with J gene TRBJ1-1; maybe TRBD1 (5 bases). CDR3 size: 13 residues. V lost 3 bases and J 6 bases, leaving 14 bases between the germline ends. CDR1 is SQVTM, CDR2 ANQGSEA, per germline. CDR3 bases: TGCAGCGTTGATCCCAGGGAAGGGGCTGAAGCTTTCTTT. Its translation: CSVDPREGAEAFF. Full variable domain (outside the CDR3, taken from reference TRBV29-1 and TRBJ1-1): SAVISQKPSRDICQRGTSLTIQCQVDSQVTMMFWYRQQPGQSLTLIATANQGSEATYESGFVIDKFPISRPNLTFSTLTVSNMSPEDSSIYLCSVDPREGAEAFFGQGTRLTVV.

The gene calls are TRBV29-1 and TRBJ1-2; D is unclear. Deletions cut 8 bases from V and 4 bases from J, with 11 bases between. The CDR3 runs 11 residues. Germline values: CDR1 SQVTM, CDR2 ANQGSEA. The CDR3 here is CSCMGSYGYTF. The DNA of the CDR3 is TGCAGCTGCATGGGCAGCTATGGCTACACCTTC.

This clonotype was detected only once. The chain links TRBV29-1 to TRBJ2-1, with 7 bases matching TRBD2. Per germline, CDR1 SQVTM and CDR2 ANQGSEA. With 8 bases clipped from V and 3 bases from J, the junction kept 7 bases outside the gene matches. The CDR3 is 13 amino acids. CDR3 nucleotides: TGCAGCTCCCCCGGCGGGAGCTACAATGAGCAGTTCTTC. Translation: CSSPGGSYNEQFF.

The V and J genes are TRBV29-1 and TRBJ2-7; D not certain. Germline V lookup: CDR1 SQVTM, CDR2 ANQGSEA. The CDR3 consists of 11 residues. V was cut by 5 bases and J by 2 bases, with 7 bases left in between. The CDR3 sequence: CSVLGTYEQYF. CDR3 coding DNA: TGCAGCGTTTTGGGCACCTACGAGCAGTACTTC.

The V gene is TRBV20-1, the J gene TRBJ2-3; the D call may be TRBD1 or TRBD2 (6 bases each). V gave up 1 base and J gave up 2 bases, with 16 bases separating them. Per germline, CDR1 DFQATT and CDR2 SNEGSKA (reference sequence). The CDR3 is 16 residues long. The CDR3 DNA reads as TGCAGTGCTAGAGGCTCAGGTGGGGGGCCCACAGATACGCAGTATTTT. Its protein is CSARGSGGGPTDTQYF.

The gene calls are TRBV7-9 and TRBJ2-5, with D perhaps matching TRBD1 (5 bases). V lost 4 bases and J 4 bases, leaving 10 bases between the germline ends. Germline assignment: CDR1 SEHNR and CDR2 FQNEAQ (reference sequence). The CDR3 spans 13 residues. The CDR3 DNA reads TGTGCCAGCAGCTCAGGGATGCGAGAGACCCAGTACTTC. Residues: CASSSGMRETQYF.

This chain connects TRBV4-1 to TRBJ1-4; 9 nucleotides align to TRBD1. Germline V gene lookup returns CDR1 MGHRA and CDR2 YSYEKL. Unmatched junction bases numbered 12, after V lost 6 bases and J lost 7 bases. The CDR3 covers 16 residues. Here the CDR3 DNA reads TGCGCCAGCAGGGGCCCCGGGACAGGGATGAGTGAAAAACTGTTTTTT. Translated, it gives CASRGPGTGMSEKLFF.

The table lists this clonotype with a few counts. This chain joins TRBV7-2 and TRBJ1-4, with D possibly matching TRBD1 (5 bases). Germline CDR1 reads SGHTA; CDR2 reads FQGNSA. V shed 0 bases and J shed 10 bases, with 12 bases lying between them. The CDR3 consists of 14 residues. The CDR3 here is CASSLAGVPGKLFF. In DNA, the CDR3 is TGTGCCAGCAGCTTAGCAGGGGTACCTGGAAAACTGTTTTTT.

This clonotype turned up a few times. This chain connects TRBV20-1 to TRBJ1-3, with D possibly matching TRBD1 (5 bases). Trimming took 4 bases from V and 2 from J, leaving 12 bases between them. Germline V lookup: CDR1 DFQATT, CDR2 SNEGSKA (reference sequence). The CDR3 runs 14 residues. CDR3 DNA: TGCAGTGCTAAGTTGGGGGGGGCTGGAAACACCATATATTTT. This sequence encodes CSAKLGGAGNTIYF.

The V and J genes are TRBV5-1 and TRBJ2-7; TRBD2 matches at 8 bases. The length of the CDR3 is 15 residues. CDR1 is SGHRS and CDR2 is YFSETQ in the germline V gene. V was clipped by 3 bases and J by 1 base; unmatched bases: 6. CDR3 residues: CASSWFSGASYEQYF. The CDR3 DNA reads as TGCGCCAGCAGCTGGTTTAGCGGGGCATCCTACGAGCAGTACTTC.

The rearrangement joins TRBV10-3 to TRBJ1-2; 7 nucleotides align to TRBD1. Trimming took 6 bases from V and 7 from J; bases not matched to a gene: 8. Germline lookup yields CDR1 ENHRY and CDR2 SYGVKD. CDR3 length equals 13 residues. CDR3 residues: CAISRDSSGGYTF. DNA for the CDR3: TGTGCCATCAGCCGGGACAGTTCCGGTGGCTACACCTTC.

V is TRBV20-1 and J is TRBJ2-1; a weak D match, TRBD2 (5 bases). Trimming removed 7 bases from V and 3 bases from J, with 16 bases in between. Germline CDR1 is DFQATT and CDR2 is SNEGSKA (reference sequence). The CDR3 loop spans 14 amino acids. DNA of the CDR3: TGCAGTGAAAAAGCCCCGGGAATCTACAATGAGCAGTTCTTC. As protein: CSEKAPGIYNEQFF.

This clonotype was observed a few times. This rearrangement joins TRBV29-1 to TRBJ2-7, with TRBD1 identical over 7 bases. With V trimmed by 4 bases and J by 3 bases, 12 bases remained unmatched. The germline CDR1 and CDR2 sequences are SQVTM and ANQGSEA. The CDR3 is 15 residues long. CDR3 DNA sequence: TGCAGCGTTGTGCGGTCGGGGACAGACGACTACGAGCAGTACTTC. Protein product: CSVVRSGTDDYEQYF.

The CDR3 nucleotides read TGTGCCACCAGTAGAGGGACGCCGAGCACAGATACGCAGTATTTT. Protein: CATSRGTPSTDTQYF. The J gene is TRBJ2-3, the V gene TRBV24-1, with D perhaps matching TRBD1 or TRBD2 (5 bases each). V was shortened by 6 bases and J by 0 bases, with 12 bases between the two germline ends. Looked up from germline, CDR1 is KGHDR and CDR2 is SFDVKD. The CDR3 runs to 15 residues.

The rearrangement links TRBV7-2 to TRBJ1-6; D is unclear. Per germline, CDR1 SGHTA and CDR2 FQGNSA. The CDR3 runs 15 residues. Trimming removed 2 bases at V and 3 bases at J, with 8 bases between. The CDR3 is CASSLNSFYNSPLHF. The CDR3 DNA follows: TGTGCCAGCAGCTTAAACAGCTTCTATAATTCACCCCTCCACTTT.

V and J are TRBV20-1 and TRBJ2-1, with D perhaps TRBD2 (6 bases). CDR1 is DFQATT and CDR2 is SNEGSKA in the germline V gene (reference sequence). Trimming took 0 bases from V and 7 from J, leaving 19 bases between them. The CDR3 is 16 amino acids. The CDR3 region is CSARDGGLPSRNEQFF. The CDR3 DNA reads TGCAGTGCTAGAGATGGAGGACTACCCTCTCGGAATGAGCAGTTCTTC.

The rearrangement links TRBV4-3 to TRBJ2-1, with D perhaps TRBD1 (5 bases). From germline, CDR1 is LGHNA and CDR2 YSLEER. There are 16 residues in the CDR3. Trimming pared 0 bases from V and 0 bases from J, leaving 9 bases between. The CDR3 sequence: CASSQDLQDSYNEQFF. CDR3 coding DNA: TGCGCCAGCAGCCAAGATCTACAGGACTCCTACAATGAGCAGTTCTTC.